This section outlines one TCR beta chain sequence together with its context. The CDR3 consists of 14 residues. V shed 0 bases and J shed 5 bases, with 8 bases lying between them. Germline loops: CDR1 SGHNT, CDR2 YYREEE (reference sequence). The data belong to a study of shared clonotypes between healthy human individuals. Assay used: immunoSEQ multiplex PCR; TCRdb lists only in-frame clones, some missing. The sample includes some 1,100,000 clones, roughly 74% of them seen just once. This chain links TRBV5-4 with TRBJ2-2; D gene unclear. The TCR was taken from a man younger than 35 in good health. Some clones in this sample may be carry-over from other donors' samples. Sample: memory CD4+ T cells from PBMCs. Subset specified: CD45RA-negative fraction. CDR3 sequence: CASSLVESTGELFF. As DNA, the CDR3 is TGTGCCAGCAGCTTGGTGGAGAGTACCGGGGAGCTGTTTTTT.